One T cell receptor (beta chain) is described in this entry. The record originates from a study of shared clonotypes between healthy human individuals. V lost 5 bases and J lost 3, with 20 bases in between. Germline-derived CDR1 and CDR2 are SSHAT and FNYEAQ (reference sequence). This CDR3 is 17 amino acids long. This table comes from immunoSEQ multiplex PCR, and its TCRdb copy is limited to in-frame clones, with some not included. The sample comprises millions of clones, over 85% of which are singletons, and 0.39% rests with the top ten. The receptor's source is a man between 18 and 29 years old in good health. Some clones in this sample may be carry-over from other donors' samples. The sequenced material came from naive CD4+ T cells from PBMCs. Subset indicated: CD45RA+ positively selected. The chain joins TRBV7-7 to TRBJ1-5, with D perhaps matching TRBD1 (5 bases). CDR3 region: CASSPSGTGGNNQPQHF. The CDR3 region has the DNA TGTGCCAGCAGCCCCTCCGGGACGGGGGGAAACAATCAGCCCCAGCATTTT.